Listed here are 6 T cell receptor beta chains from one sample, sequenced in a study of blood T cell repertoires in COVID-19. Clones were read by immunoSEQ multiplex PCR, and TCRdb kept only the in-frame ones, dropping some. Among around 100,000 clones listed, around 84% were seen once. Sequenced input: peripheral blood. Every receptor here comes from a woman aged 55 to 70 with acute or convalescent COVID-19.

This chain joins TRBV19 and TRBJ1-5, with 7 bases that match TRBD1. Trimming took 5 bases from V and 0 from J; bases not matched to a gene: 4. This CDR3 spans 15 amino acids. Germline loops: CDR1 LNHDA, CDR2 SQIVND (reference sequence). This chain's CDR3 is CASSAQGNSNQPQHF. The CDR3 coding sequence is TGTGCCAGTAGTGCACAGGGGAATAGCAATCAGCCCCAGCATTTT.

V and J are TRBV5-1 and TRBJ1-5, with a possible D match to TRBD1 (5 bases). This CDR3 is built from 15 residues. Germline V CDR1 and CDR2: SGHRS, YFSETQ. Trimming pared 0 bases from V and 4 bases from J, leaving 11 bases between. The CDR3 nucleotides are TGCGCCAGCAGCTTGGTCGGGGGAGAAAATCAGCCCCAGCATTTT. Its protein product is CASSLVGGENQPQHF.

The chain couples TRBV2 to TRBJ1-1, with 11 bases aligning to TRBD1. Germline trimming cut 5 bases from V and 0 bases from J; bases unmatched to any gene: 2. The CDR3 runs 15 residues. The germline V gene has CDR1 SNHLY and CDR2 FYNNEI. CDR3 sequence: CASSLDRGLNTEAFF. The CDR3 DNA reads as TGTGCCAGCAGTTTGGACAGGGGGCTGAACACTGAAGCTTTCTTT.

This clone has only one observation. This chain links TRBV7-2 with TRBJ2-7; 12 bases are shared with TRBD2. Germline trimming cut 2 bases from V and 4 bases from J; bases unmatched to any gene: 0. Germline-derived CDR1 and CDR2 are SGHTA and FQGNSA. CDR3 length: 14 amino acids. In DNA form, the CDR3 reads TGTGCCAGCAGCTTAACTAGCGGGGGGTACGAGCAGTACTTC. This sequence encodes CASSLTSGGYEQYF.

The gene calls are TRBV6-6 and TRBJ1-4; 7 nucleotides align to TRBD1. V lost 6 bases and J lost 8; bases outside the gene matches: 6. The CDR3 totals 13 residues. Germline V gene sequence: CDR1 MNHNY, CDR2 SVGAGI (reference sequence). The DNA for the CDR3 is TGTGCCAGCAGCCAGGGGGGCTCCGAAAAACTGTTTTTT. Protein product: CASSQGGSEKLFF.

V and J are TRBV5-1 and TRBJ1-3, with D unresolved. This CDR3 is built from 14 residues. Per the germline V gene, CDR1 is SGHRS and CDR2 is YFSETQ. V dropped 0 bases and J dropped 0 bases, with 4 bases sitting between them. The CDR3 DNA is TGCGCCAGCAGCTTGGATCTCTCTGGAAACACCATATATTTT. Translating gives CASSLDLSGNTIYF.